Here is one T cell receptor (beta chain) with its context. These data come from a study of T cell changes during pregnancy in multiple sclerosis. The CDR3 has 15 amino acids. Germline V gives CDR1 KGHSH, CDR2 LQKENI. Losses at the gene ends were 0 bases for V and 6 bases for J; bases not matched to a gene: 7. Libraries were prepared by immunoSEQ multiplex PCR; TCRdb keeps only in-frame clonotypes and omits some of them. The repertoire has 65,000 to 95,000 clones, about 91% of them found once; the top ten carry 1.9%. The sequenced sample was peripheral blood, obtained before pregnancy. This chain links TRBV18 with TRBJ2-7; TRBD1 matches at 8 bases. The sequence was collected from a female donor with multiple sclerosis, enrolled in a pregnancy study. The DNA for the CDR3 is TGTGCCAGCTCACCACCGAGGCAGGGGGCGGCCGAGCAGTACTTC. This translates into CASSPPRQGAAEQYF.